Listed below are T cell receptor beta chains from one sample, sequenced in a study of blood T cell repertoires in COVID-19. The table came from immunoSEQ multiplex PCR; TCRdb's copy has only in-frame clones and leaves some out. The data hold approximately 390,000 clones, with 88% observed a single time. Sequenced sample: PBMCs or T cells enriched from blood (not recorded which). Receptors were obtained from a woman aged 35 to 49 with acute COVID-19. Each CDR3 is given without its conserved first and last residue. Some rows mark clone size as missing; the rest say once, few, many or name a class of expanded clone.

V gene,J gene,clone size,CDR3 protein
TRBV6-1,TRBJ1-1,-,ASSDFGVNTEAF
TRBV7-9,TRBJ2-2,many,ASSLMRANTGELF
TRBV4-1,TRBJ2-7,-,ASSQAFEQY
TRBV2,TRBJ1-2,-,ASSPGQGNYGYT
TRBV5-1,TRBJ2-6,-,ASSSRDSGANVLT
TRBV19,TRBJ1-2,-,ASSMTRDRGPFGGYT
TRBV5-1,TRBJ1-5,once,ASSAGTVNQPQH
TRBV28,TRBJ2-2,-,ARSEVLAGGVTGELF
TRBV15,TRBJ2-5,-,ATSRPTVEGEETQY
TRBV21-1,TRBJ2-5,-,ASSKDLAGDIQETQY
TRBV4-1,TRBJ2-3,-,ASSQEVRRSTQY
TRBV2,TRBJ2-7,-,ASSDRGPWEQY
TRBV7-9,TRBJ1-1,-,ASSRPQGAVTEAF
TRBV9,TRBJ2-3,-,ASSVTSRTDTQY
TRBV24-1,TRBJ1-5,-,ATSDPGSSGQPQH
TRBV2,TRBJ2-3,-,ASSDAGGVSDTQY
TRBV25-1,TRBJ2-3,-,ASSDPRTSRGTDTQY
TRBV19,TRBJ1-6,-,ATTGTLH
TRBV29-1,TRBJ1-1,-,SGTGAPNTEAF
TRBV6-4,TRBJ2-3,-,ASSGRGGTDTQY
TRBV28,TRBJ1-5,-,ASSSVGGVDNQPQH
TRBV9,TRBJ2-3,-,ASSARSGAIRLAGTTDTQY
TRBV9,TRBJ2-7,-,ASSVGGQVTYEQY
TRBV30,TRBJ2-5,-,AWSVTGMETQY
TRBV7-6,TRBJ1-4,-,ASSLGYRGTNEKLF
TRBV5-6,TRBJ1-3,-,ASSGVSGNTIY
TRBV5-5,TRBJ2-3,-,ASSPLTSTDTQY
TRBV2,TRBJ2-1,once,ASSENRDRMKF
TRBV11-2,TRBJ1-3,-,ASSLYESYSGNTIY
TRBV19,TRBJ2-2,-,ASQTGVWTGELF
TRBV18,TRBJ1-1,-,ASSPSSGGEAF
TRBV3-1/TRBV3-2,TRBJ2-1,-,ASSQGQGAGNEQF
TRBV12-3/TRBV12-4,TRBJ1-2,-,ASRPGTGVGYT
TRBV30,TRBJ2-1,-,AWSVGGGPYNEQF
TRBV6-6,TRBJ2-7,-,ASRKTGSYEQY
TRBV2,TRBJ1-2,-,ASSDLGQGNYGYT
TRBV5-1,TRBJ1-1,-,ASSTGVTEAF
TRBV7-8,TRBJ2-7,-,ASMPRELRGNEQY
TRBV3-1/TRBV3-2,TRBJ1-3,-,ASSQAGDVNTIY
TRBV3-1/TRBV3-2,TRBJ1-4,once,ASQQGSDEKLF
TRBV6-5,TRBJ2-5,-,ASRGTGEETQY
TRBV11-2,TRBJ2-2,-,ASSPTQESAGGRTGELF
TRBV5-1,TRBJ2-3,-,ASGLASLSRDTQY
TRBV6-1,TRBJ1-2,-,ASSEGVRSYGYT
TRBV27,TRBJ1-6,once,ASSLNRGGNSPLH
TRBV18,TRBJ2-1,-,ASSGGGGDNEQF
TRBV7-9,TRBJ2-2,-,ASSLAPANTGELF
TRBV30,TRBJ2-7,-,AWAPGTYEQY